These 16 T cell receptor beta chains came from one sample sequenced in a study of lymphopenia after photon versus proton radiotherapy. Data came from immunoSEQ multiplex PCR; TCRdb stores just in-frame clones and leaves some out. This table holds 75,000 or so clones, approximately 82% found once. Sequenced material: peripheral blood, taken from a patient treated with proton-based radiotherapy. These receptors all stem from a man aged 55 to 70 with pancreatic cancer.

V is TRBV30 and J is TRBJ1-2; D unclear. Germline V CDR1 and CDR2: GTSNPN, SVGIG (reference sequence). Between the trimmed V and J ends, which lost 3 bases and 4 bases, there was a span of 18 bases. The CDR3 has 15 residues. The CDR3 spells CAWRPGATWGYGYTF. The CDR3 bases are TGTGCCTGGAGACCGGGAGCGACTTGGGGCTATGGCTACACCTTC.

The chain employs TRBV19 and TRBJ2-7, with TRBD2 identical over 8 bases. V was clipped by 3 bases and J by 0 bases; unmatched bases: 4. Germline V CDR1 and CDR2: LNHDA, SQIVND (reference sequence). The CDR3 runs 15 residues. This chain's CDR3 is CASSITSGSSYEQYF. CDR3 coding DNA: TGTGCCAGTAGTATCACTAGCGGAAGCTCCTACGAGCAGTACTTC.

The chain combines TRBV5-1 with TRBJ2-1; 8 bases match TRBD1. Germline values: CDR1 SGHRS, CDR2 YFSETQ. This CDR3 has 18 amino acids. The V and J ends lost 4 bases and 2 bases, in that order; junction bases with no gene match: 14. In nucleotides, the CDR3 is TGCGCCAGCAGCGCCCTCCCCTCCGGGACAGGAACCTACAATGAGCAGTTCTTC. It encodes CASSALPSGTGTYNEQFF.

This chain connects TRBV7-3 to TRBJ1-1; D perhaps matches TRBD1 (5 bases). CDR3 length: 13 amino acids. V lost 5 bases, J lost 1 base, and 8 bases lay in between. The germline V gene has CDR1 SGHTA and CDR2 FQGTGA. Here the CDR3 DNA reads TGTGCCAGCAGCCCAGGGAAGAACACTGAAGCTTTCTTT. Its protein product is CASSPGKNTEAFF.

The V gene is TRBV30, the J gene TRBJ1-1; D is undetermined. Between the trimmed V and J ends, which lost 2 bases and 3 bases, there was a span of 7 bases. CDR3 length: 12 amino acids. Germline V CDR1 and CDR2: GTSNPN, SVGIG (reference sequence). DNA for the CDR3: TGTGCCTGGAGTATGGGATACACTGAAGCTTTCTTT. It specifies CAWSMGYTEAFF.

The rearrangement uses TRBV12-5 and TRBJ2-1, with a weak D call TRBD2 (6 bases). Germline lookup yields CDR1 LGHNT and CDR2 FRNRAP. CDR3 size: 14 residues. V dropped 7 bases and J dropped 8 bases, with 18 bases sitting between them. The CDR3 region is CASAPLASGDEQFF. Written as DNA, the CDR3 is TGTGCTAGTGCCCCCCTAGCGAGTGGGGATGAGCAGTTCTTC.

V is TRBV7-2 and J is TRBJ2-1; tentatively, D is TRBD1 (6 bases). This CDR3 region has 15 residues. Looked up from germline, CDR1 is SGHTA and CDR2 is FQGNSA. V dropped 5 bases and J dropped 5 bases, with 16 bases sitting between them. The CDR3 DNA follows: TGTGCCAGCAGCCCCGTCGGGGACAAGCACAATGAGCAGTTCTTC. This codes for CASSPVGDKHNEQFF.

The CDR3 coding sequence is TGTGCCAGCTGTAAGGGCAGGAACACTGAAGCTTTCTTT. Encoded protein: CASCKGRNTEAFF. The V and J genes are TRBV2 and TRBJ1-1, with D uncertain. CDR3 length: 13 residues. The V and J ends lost 8 bases and 1 base respectively, with 11 bases between them. Germline CDR1 reads SNHLY; CDR2 reads FYNNEI.

This clone was detected once. This chain connects TRBV9 to TRBJ2-1; the match to TRBD2 covers 12 bases. After removal of 4 bases from V and 7 bases from J, the junction contained 9 bases not matched to a gene. CDR1 SGDLS and CDR2 YYNGEE come from the germline V gene. The CDR3 covers 16 residues. CDR3 residues: CASSPRPGTSGNEQFF. The CDR3 nucleotides read TGTGCCAGCAGCCCCCGACCCGGGACTAGCGGGAATGAGCAGTTCTTC.

The sample holds a few counts of this clone. The V call is TRBV5-1, the J call TRBJ2-1; 12 bases fit TRBD2. In germline, CDR1 is SGHRS, CDR2 YFSETQ. CDR3 size: 19 residues. With V trimmed by 5 bases and J by 3 bases, 15 bases remained unmatched. The CDR3 DNA sequence: TGCGCCAGCAGTGAGGGTACTAGCGGGAGGAGGTGGGGCTACAATGAGCAGTTCTTC. Translation gives CASSEGTSGRRWGYNEQFF.

The chain combines TRBV10-3 with TRBJ1-2; D not certain. V lost 0 bases to trimming and J lost 4 bases, with 9 bases between them. Germline assignment: CDR1 ENHRY and CDR2 SYGVKD. CDR3 length: 14 amino acids. CDR3 coding DNA: TGTGCCATCAGTGAGTCGAGTGCATCCTATGGCTACACCTTC. Translating gives CAISESSASYGYTF.

The V and J genes are TRBV7-9 and TRBJ1-4; TRBD1 might be the D (5 bases). This CDR3 spans 15 amino acids. Per germline, CDR1 SEHNR and CDR2 FQNEAQ (reference sequence). V was trimmed by 2 bases and J by 7 bases, leaving 14 bases between them. As DNA, the CDR3 is TGTGCCAGCAGCTTAAGAGGGGATGGTACTGAAAAACTGTTTTTT. Amino acid sequence: CASSLRGDGTEKLFF.

This clone occurred once. The J gene is TRBJ2-7, the V gene TRBV28; D ambiguous. The V end lost 5 bases, the J end lost 6 bases, and 11 bases lay between the germline ends. This CDR3 has 12 amino acids. Germline assignment: CDR1 MDHEN and CDR2 SYDVKM. The CDR3: CASSPYTSEQYF. The CDR3, as DNA: TGTGCCAGCAGTCCCTATACCTCCGAGCAGTACTTC. Together with reference TRBV28 and TRBJ2-7, the CDR3 gives the full variable domain: DVKVTQSSRYLVKRTGEKVFLECVQDMDHENMFWYRQDPGLGLRLIYFSYDVKMKEKGDIPEGYSVSREKKERFSLILESASTNQTSMYLCASSPYTSEQYFGPGTRLTVT.

The CDR3 sequence is CSVRGSYNSPLHF. DNA of the CDR3: TGCAGCGTTCGTGGGTCCTATAATTCACCCCTCCACTTT. This sequence joins TRBV29-1 and TRBJ1-6; D call uncertain. Germline CDR1 reads SQVTM; CDR2 reads ANQGSEA. This CDR3 comprises 13 residues. Deletions cut 5 bases from V and 1 base from J, with 6 bases between.

The V call is TRBV6-4, the J call TRBJ1-2; 9 nucleotides line up with TRBD1. The CDR3 loop spans 13 amino acids. V lost 6 bases and J lost 5; bases outside the gene matches: 4. The V gene's germline CDR1 is MRHNA and CDR2 SNTAGT. The CDR3 protein is CASSAGTGYGYTF. CDR3 nucleotides: TGTGCCAGCAGCGCCGGGACAGGGTATGGCTACACCTTC.

The chain links TRBV7-2 to TRBJ2-1; 10 bases fit TRBD2. V was pared by 4 bases and J by 0 bases, with 3 bases of the junction left unmatched. CDR3 length: 16 residues. CDR1 and CDR2 from the germline V gene are SGHTA and FQGNSA. CDR3 coding DNA: TGTGCCAGCAGCTCCCGGACTAGCGGCTCCTACAATGAGCAGTTCTTC. Its translation: CASSSRTSGSYNEQFF.